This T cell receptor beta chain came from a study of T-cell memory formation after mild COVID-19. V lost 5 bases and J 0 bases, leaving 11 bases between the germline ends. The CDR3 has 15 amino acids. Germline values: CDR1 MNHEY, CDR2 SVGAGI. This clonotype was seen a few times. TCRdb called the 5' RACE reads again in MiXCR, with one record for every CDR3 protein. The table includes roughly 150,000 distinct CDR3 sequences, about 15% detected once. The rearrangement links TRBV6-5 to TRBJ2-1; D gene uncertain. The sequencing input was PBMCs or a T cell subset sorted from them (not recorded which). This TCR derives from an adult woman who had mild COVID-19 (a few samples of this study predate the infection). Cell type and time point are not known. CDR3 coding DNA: TGTGCCAGCAGTCACGACCGGAGCTCCTACAATGAGCAGTTCTTC. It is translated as CASSHDRSSYNEQFF.